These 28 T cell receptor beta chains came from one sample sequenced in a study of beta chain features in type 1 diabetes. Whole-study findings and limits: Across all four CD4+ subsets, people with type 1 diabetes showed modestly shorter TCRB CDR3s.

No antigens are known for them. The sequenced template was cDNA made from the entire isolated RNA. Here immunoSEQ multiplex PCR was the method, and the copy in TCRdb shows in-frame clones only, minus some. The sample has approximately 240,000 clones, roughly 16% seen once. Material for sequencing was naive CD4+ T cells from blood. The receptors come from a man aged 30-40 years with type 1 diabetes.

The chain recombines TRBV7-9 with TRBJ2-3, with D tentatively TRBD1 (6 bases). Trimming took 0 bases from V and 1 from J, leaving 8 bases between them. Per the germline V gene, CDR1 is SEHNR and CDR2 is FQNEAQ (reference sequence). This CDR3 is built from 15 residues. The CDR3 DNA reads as TGTGCCAGCAGCTTAGCGGGGGCTGGCACAGATACGCAGTATTTT. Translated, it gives CASSLAGAGTDTQYF.

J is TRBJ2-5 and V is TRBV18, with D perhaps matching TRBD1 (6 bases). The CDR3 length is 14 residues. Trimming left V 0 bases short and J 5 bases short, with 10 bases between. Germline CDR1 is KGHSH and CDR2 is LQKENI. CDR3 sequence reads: CASSPPGAQETQYF. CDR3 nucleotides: TGTGCCAGCTCACCACCGGGGGCTCAGGAGACCCAGTACTTC.

The CDR3 reads CASGSPGTDTQYF. CDR3 nucleotide sequence: TGTGCTAGTGGTTCTCCGGGAACAGATACGCAGTATTTT. This sequence joins TRBV12-5 and TRBJ2-3; maybe TRBD2 (5 bases). Between the trimmed V and J ends, which lost 4 bases and 3 bases, there was a span of 8 bases. Per the germline V gene, CDR1 is LGHNT and CDR2 is FRNRAP. The CDR3 covers 13 residues.

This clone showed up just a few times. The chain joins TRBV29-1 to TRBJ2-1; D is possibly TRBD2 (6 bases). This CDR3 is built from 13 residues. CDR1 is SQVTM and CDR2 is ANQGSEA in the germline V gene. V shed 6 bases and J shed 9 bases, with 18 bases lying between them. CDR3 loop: CSVGRRLVPEQFF. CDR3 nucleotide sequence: TGCAGCGTGGGACGACGACTAGTACCTGAGCAGTTCTTC.

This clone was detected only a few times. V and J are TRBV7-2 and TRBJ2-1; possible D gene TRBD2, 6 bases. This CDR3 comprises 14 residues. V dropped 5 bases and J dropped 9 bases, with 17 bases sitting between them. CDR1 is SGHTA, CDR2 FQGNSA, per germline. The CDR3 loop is CASSQGLPLGEQFF. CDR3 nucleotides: TGTGCCAGCAGCCAGGGACTCCCGCTCGGTGAGCAGTTCTTC.

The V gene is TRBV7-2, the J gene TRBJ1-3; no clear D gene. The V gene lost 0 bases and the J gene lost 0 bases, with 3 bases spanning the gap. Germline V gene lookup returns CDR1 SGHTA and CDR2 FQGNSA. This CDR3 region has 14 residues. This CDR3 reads CASSLASSGNTIYF. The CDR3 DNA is TGTGCCAGCAGCTTAGCCAGCTCTGGAAACACCATATATTTT.

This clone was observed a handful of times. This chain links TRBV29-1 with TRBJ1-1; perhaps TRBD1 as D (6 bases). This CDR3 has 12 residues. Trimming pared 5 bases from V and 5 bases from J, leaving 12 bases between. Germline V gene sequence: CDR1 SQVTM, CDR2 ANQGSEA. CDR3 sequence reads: CSVTPGETEAFF. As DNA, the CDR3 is TGCAGCGTTACACCAGGGGAGACTGAAGCTTTCTTT.

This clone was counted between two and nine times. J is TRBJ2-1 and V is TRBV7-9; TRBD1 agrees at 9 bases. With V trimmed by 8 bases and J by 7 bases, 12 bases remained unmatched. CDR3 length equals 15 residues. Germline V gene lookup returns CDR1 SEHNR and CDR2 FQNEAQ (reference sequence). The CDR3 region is CASVGRTGVFNEQFF. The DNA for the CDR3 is TGTGCCAGCGTTGGTCGGACAGGGGTTTTTAATGAGCAGTTCTTC.

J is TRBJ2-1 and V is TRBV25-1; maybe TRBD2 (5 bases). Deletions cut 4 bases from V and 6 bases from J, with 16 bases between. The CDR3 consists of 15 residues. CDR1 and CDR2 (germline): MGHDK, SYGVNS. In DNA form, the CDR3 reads TGTGCCAGCAGTGCGAGAAGCGGAGGCCTCAATGAGCAGTTCTTC. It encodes CASSARSGGLNEQFF.

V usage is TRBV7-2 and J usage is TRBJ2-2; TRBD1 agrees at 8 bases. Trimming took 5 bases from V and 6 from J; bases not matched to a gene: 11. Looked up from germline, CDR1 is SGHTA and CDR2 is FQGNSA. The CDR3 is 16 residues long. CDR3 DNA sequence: TGTGCCAGCAGCCCACGGACAGGGTTTCAATCCGGGGAGCTGTTTTTT. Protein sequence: CASSPRTGFQSGELFF.

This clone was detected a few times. The CDR3 nucleotides read TGTGCCAGCAGCCCCTTTTGGGGCGAGCAGTACTTC. This codes for CASSPFWGEQYF. V gene TRBV14 combines with J gene TRBJ2-7, with unresolved D. CDR3 size: 12 residues. Trimming pared 4 bases from V and 6 bases from J, leaving 10 bases between. Germline CDR1 is SGHDN and CDR2 is FVKESK.

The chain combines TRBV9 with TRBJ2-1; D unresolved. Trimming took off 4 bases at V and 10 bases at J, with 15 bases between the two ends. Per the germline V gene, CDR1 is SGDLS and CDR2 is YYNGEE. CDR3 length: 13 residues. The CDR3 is CASSPPPDREQFF. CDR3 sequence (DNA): TGTGCCAGCAGCCCTCCTCCGGACCGGGAGCAGTTCTTC.

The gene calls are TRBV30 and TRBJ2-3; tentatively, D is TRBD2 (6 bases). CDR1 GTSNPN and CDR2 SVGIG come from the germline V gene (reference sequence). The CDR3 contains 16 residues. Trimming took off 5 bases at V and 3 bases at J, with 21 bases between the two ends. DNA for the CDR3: TGTGCCTGGGGCCGGGACTTCCAACCGGGGACAGATACGCAGTATTTT. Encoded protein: CAWGRDFQPGTDTQYF.

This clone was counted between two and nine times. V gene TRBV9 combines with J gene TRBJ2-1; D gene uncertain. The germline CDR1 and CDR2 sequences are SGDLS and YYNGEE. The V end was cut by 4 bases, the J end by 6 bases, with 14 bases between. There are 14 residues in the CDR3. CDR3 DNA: TGTGCCAGCAGCCCCTGGATTGTCGGCAATGAGCAGTTCTTC. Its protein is CASSPWIVGNEQFF.

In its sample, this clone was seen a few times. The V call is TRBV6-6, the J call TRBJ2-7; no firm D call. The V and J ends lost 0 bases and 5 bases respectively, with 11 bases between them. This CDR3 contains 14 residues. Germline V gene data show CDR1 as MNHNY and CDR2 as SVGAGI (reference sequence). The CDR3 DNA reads TGTGCCAGCAGTTACTCAAGGGAAGGCGACGAGCAGTACTTC. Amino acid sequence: CASSYSREGDEQYF.

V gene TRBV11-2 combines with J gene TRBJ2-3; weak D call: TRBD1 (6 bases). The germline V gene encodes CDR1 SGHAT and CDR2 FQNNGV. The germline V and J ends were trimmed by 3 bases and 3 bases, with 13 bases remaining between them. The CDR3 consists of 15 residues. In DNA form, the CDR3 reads TGTGCCAGCAGCTTGATCAGGGGAGTGACAGATACGCAGTATTTT. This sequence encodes CASSLIRGVTDTQYF.

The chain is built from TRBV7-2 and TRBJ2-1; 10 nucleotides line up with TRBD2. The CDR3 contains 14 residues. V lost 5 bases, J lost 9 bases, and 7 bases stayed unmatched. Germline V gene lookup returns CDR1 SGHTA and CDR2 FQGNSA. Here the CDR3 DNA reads TGTGCCAGCAGCAAGGGACTAGCGAACGCTGAGCAGTTCTTC. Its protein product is CASSKGLANAEQFF.

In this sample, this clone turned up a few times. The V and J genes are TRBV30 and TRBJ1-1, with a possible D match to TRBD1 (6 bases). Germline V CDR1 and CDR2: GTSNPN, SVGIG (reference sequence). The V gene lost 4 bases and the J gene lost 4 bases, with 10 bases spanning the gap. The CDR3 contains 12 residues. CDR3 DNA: TGTGCCTGGACTAGGGGGGGCACTGAAGCTTTCTTT. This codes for CAWTRGGTEAFF.

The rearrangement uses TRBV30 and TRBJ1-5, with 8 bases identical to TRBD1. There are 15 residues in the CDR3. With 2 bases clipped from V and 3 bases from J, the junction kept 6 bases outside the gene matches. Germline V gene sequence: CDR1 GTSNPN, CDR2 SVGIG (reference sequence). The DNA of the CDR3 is TGTGCCTGGAGTTATAGACAGGGGCTCAATCAGCCCCAGCATTTT. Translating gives CAWSYRQGLNQPQHF.

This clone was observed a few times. In nucleotides, the CDR3 is TGTGCCAGCAGCTTAGTTGGGACGGAGACCCAGTACTTC. Amino acid sequence: CASSLVGTETQYF. The chain is built from TRBV7-7 and TRBJ2-5; D could derive from TRBD1 or TRBD2 (5 bases each). V was cut by 1 base and J by 5 bases, with 8 bases left in between. Germline lookup yields CDR1 SSHAT and CDR2 FNYEAQ (reference sequence). This CDR3 has 13 residues. Complete variable domain (other parts from reference TRBV7-7 and TRBJ2-5): GAGVSQSPRYKVTKRGQDVTLRCDPISSHATLYWYQQALGQGPEFLTYFNYEAQPDKSGLPSDRFSAERPEGSISTLTIQRTEQRDSAMYRCASSLVGTETQYFGPGTRLLVL.

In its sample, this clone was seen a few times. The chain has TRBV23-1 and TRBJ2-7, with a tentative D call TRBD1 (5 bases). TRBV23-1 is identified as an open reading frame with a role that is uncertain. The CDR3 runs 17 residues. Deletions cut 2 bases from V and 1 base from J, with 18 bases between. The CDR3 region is CASSQADTPHGSYEQYF. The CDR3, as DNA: TGCGCCAGCAGTCAAGCGGACACTCCTCATGGGTCCTACGAGCAGTACTTC.

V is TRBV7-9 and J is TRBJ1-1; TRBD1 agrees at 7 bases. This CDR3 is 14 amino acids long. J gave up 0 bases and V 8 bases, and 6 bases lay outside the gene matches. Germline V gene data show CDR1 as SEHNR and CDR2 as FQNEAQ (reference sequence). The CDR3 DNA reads TGTGCCAGCGGCGCCGGGACAGTGAACACTGAAGCTTTCTTT. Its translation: CASGAGTVNTEAFF.

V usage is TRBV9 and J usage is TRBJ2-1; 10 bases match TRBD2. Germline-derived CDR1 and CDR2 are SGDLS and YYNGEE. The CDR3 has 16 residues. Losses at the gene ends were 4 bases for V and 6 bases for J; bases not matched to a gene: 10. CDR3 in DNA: TGTGCCAGCAGCATAGGCTCTAGCGGGGGAATCAATGAGCAGTTCTTC. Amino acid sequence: CASSIGSSGGINEQFF.

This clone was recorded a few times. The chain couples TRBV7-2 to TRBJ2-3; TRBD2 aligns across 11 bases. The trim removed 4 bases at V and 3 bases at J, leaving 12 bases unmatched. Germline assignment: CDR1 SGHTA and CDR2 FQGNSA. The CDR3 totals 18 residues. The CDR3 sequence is CASSSTSGRAAMTDTQYF. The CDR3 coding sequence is TGTGCCAGCAGCTCTACTAGCGGGAGAGCCGCGATGACAGATACGCAGTATTTT.

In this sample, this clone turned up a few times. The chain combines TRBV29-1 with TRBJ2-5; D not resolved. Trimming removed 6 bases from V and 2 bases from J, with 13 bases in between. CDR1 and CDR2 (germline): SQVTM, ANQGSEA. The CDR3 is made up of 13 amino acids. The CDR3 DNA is TGCAGCGTCGGCAGACTCATGCAAGAGACCCAGTACTTC. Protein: CSVGRLMQETQYF.

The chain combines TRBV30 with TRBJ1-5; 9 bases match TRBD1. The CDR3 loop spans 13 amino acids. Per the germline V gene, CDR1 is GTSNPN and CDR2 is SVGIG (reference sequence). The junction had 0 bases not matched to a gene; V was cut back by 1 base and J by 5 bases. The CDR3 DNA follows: TGTGCCTGGAGTGGACAGGGGGATCAGCCCCAGCATTTT. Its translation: CAWSGQGDQPQHF.

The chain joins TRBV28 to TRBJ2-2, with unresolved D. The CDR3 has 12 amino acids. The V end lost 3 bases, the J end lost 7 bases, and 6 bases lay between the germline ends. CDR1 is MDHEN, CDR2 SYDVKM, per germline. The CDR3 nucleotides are TGTGCCAGCAGTTTCCTCTTCGGGGAGCTGTTTTTT. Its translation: CASSFLFGELFF.

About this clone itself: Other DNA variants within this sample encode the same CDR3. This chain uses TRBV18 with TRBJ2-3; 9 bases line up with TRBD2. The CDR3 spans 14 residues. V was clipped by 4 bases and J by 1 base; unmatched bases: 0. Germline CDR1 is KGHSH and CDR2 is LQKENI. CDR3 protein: CASSLAGGTDTQYF. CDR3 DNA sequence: TGTGCCAGCTCACTAGCGGGAGGCACAGATACGCAGTATTTT.